This T cell receptor (beta chain) was captured in a study of blood T cells in healthy people across ages. Concerning this clonotype itself: Its antigen is unidentified. The junction differs from germline at one of its ends, possibly a read error.

A J-beta primer mix and a sample-barcoded 5' primer were used in a second PCR of about 7 to 12 cycles. Every cDNA was tagged by a template-switch adaptor with 12 random nucleotides. TCRdb independently ran MiXCR on the 5' RACE reads; one entry per CDR3 protein. Of around 1,900,000 distinct CDR3 sequences listed, 39% are singletons. Study-level results: Greater diversity and more naive CD4+ cells were seen in long-lived donors than in aged donors.

Each individual donor underwent a draw of about 11 milliliters of peripheral blood. From germline, CDR1 is MNHEY and CDR2 SMNVEV (reference sequence). This CDR3 is built from 16 residues. The receptor's source is a human donor in good health. Sequences were obtained from blood. V and J are TRBV27 and TRBJ2-3, with TRBD2 identical over 11 bases. The CDR3 DNA sequence: TGTGCCAGCGGGTTAGCGGGGGGGCCAAGCACAGATACGCGGTATTTT. Its translation: CASGLAGGPSTDTRYF.